One and the same sample provided the 24 T cell receptor beta chains below, sequenced in a study of vaccination effects on CD4 cells after COVID-19 (dated by TCRdb to between 2020 and 2023). After around eleven days of culture, CD4+ T cells were isolated with the EasySep CD4+ T cell isolation kit. Two doses of either the BNT162b2 or the mRNA-1273 mRNA SARS-CoV-2 vaccine were administered to participants. The protocol used for the library was the immunoSEQ multiplex PCR assay. This immuneACCESS table, as held by TCRdb, lists in-frame sequences with V and J called but not all clones. Of the missing ones, under half trace to an unresolved V gene in checked studies; the others have no known cause. This sample is represented by roughly 40,000 clones; 65% to 75% of them were singletons. The top ten clonotypes cover 7% to 8% of the sample. These receptors have no known antigen. This material consisted of CD4+ T cells from PBMCs cultured without peptide, taken after COVID-19 vaccination. These receptors all stem from a human donor who received a COVID-19 vaccine.

This clone is a singleton in its sample. The chain has TRBV19 and TRBJ2-2, with D possibly TRBD2 on 6 matching bases. With 7 bases removed from V and 5 bases from J, the gap between germline ends came to 14 bases. This CDR3 has 14 residues. Germline V gene data show CDR1 as LNHDA and CDR2 as SQIVND (reference sequence). CDR3 coding DNA: TGTGCCAGTATCTACCGGGGAGGAACCGGGGAGCTGTTTTTT. Translation gives CASIYRGGTGELFF.

The chain joins TRBV3-1 (or the pseudogene TRBV3-2) to TRBJ2-1, with TRBD2 identical over 15 bases. CDR3 length equals 18 residues. The ends lost 8 bases at V and 5 bases at J; junction bases unmatched: 13. CDR1 LGHDT and CDR2 YNNKEL come from the germline V gene (reference sequence). The CDR3 DNA reads TGTGCCAGCCGGACTAGCGGGAGGGATCCGCAGAAAAACAATGAGCAGTTCTTC. Its protein product is CASRTSGRDPQKNNEQFF.

The chain is built from TRBV12-3 or TRBV12-4 and TRBJ1-5; perhaps TRBD1 as D (6 bases). The CDR3 runs 13 residues. The V gene lost 6 bases and the J gene lost 8 bases, with 14 bases spanning the gap. In DNA, the CDR3 is TGTGCCAGCAGGAAACAGGGTGAGGAGCCCCAGCATTTT. It yields the protein CASRKQGEEPQHF.

The CDR3 DNA reads as TGTGCCAGCAGTTACTCAGTTATTAGCAATCAGCCCCAGCATTTT. This translates into CASSYSVISNQPQHF. The chain carries TRBV6-5 and TRBJ1-5; no reliable D call. The CDR3 length is 15 residues. The V gene lost 0 bases and the J gene lost 0 bases, with 6 bases spanning the gap. Germline V lookup: CDR1 MNHEY, CDR2 SVGAGI.

The DNA of the CDR3 is TGTGCCAGCAGCTTCGGGGGCGCGGATACGCAGTATTTT. This translates into CASSFGGADTQYF. The genes are TRBV13 and TRBJ2-3, with D perhaps matching TRBD1 or TRBD2 (6 bases each). CDR1 and CDR2 from the germline V gene are PRHDT and FYEKMQ (reference sequence). The CDR3 has 13 amino acids. Between the trimmed V and J ends, which lost 3 bases and 6 bases, there was a span of 10 bases. The full variable domain, in which reference TRBV13 and TRBJ2-3 provide the parts outside the CDR3, is AAGVIQSPRHLIKEKRETATLKCYPIPRHDTVYWYQQGPGQDPQFLISFYEKMQSDKGSIPDRFSAQQFSDYHSELNMSSLELGDSALYFCASSFGGADTQYFGPGTRLTVL.

The V call is TRBV7-6, the J call TRBJ2-1; 12 positions agree with TRBD2. The CDR3 is 18 residues long. Germline V CDR1 and CDR2: SGHVS, FNYEAQ. After removal of 5 bases from V and 4 bases from J, the junction contained 12 bases not matched to a gene. The CDR3, as DNA: TGTGCCAGCAGCCCCAGGACCCAGGGGACTAGCGGGTACAATGAGCAGTTCTTC. Protein product: CASSPRTQGTSGYNEQFF.

This clone was seen a handful of times. The genes are TRBV7-9 and TRBJ1-6; D ambiguous. The V gene lost 1 base and the J gene lost 8 bases, with 12 bases spanning the gap. Looked up from germline, CDR1 is SEHNR and CDR2 is FQNEAQ (reference sequence). The CDR3 covers 15 residues. The CDR3 bases are TGTGCCAGCAGCTTAGTTCAGGCCGTTTATTCACCCCTCCACTTT. Translation gives CASSLVQAVYSPLHF.

This clone turned up a few times. The CDR3 protein is CASSTTPQGDRNTEAFF. Written as DNA, the CDR3 is TGTGCCAGCAGCACAACACCTCAGGGGGACAGGAACACTGAAGCTTTCTTT. J is TRBJ1-1 and V is TRBV7-9; 7 bases are a match to TRBD1. Trimming at V came to 5 bases and at J to 1 base, leaving 13 bases not matched to a gene. Germline assignment: CDR1 SEHNR and CDR2 FQNEAQ (reference sequence). This CDR3 region has 17 residues. Variable domain in full (rest from reference TRBV7-9 and TRBJ1-1): DTGVSQNPRHKITKRGQNVTFRCDPISEHNRLYWYRQTLGQGPEFLTYFQNEAQLEKSRLLSDRFSAERPKGSFSTLEIQRTEQGDSAMYLCASSTTPQGDRNTEAFFGQGTRLTVV.

This clone was picked up a small number of times. The genes are TRBV19 and TRBJ1-2; tentatively, D is TRBD1 (5 bases). Germline CDR1 reads LNHDA; CDR2 reads SQIVND (reference sequence). The V and J ends lost 5 bases and 2 bases respectively, with 9 bases between them. The CDR3 extends over 13 amino acids. This chain's CDR3 is CASSSGTNYGYTF. As DNA, the CDR3 is TGTGCCAGTAGTTCCGGGACGAACTATGGCTACACCTTC.

The rearrangement joins TRBV3-1 (or the pseudogene TRBV3-2) to TRBJ2-5; either TRBD1 or TRBD2 may fit D (6 bases each). Germline CDR1 LGHDT, CDR2 YNNKEL (reference sequence). Deletions cut 0 bases from V and 5 bases from J, with 13 bases between. The CDR3 is 15 residues long. The CDR3 nucleotides read TGTGCCAGCAGCCAAGATACCGGGGGCCGGGAGACCCAGTACTTC. Encoded protein: CASSQDTGGRETQYF.

V gene TRBV14 combines with J gene TRBJ1-3; D possibly corresponds to TRBD1 (5 bases). The germline V gene encodes CDR1 SGHDN and CDR2 FVKESK. The V end lost 4 bases, the J end lost 0 bases, and 10 bases lay between the germline ends. This CDR3 region has 15 residues. The CDR3 spells CASSLLGGSGNTIYF. DNA for the CDR3: TGTGCCAGCAGCCTTTTGGGGGGCTCTGGAAACACCATATATTTT.

This clone was seen a few times. The gene calls are TRBV27 and TRBJ1-5; D is unresolved. The CDR3 has 17 amino acids. The ends were cut back, 7 bases at V and 2 bases at J, with 21 bases in the middle. CDR1 and CDR2 from the germline V gene are MNHEY and SMNVEV (reference sequence). Here the CDR3 DNA reads TGTGCCAGCACCCTCGGCCCCGCGGGGTATGGCAATCAGCCCCAGCATTTT. Translating it yields CASTLGPAGYGNQPQHF.

The chain is built from TRBV5-1 and TRBJ2-5, with 9 bases fitting TRBD2. The CDR3 has 16 residues. V shed 4 bases and J 0 bases; nucleotides not matched to a gene: 7. The germline V gene encodes CDR1 SGHRS and CDR2 YFSETQ. The CDR3 DNA follows: TGCGCCAGCAGCCCCCGACTAGCGGCATACCAAGAGACCCAGTACTTC. It translates to CASSPRLAAYQETQYF.

This clone was recorded only once. The chain couples TRBV27 to TRBJ1-1; D possibly corresponds to TRBD1 (5 bases). In germline, CDR1 is MNHEY, CDR2 SMNVEV (reference sequence). The germline V and J ends were trimmed by 3 bases and 1 base, with 21 bases remaining between them. CDR3 size: 18 residues. For the CDR3, the DNA is TGTGCCAGCAGTTTTTTTGGGGACTTCTCTGAGAGGAACACTGAAGCTTTCTTT. It is translated as CASSFFGDFSERNTEAFF.

The rearrangement links TRBV25-1 to TRBJ1-4; no clear D. Germline-derived CDR1 and CDR2 are MGHDK and SYGVNS. There are 11 residues in the CDR3. Trimming removed 9 bases at V and 8 bases at J, with 10 bases between. CDR3 loop: CASGTSEKLFF. CDR3 nucleotide sequence: TGTGCCAGTGGAACATCCGAAAAACTGTTTTTT.

J is TRBJ2-3 and V is TRBV29-1; D uncertain. The V and J ends lost 6 bases and 0 bases respectively, with 13 bases between them. Germline V lookup: CDR1 SQVTM, CDR2 ANQGSEA. CDR3 length: 14 residues. The CDR3, as DNA: TGCAGCGTGACTTCAGGACCTAGCACAGATACGCAGTATTTT. Protein product: CSVTSGPSTDTQYF.

J is TRBJ1-3 and V is TRBV6-5; perhaps TRBD1 as D (5 bases). Trimming left V 7 bases short and J 0 bases short, with 13 bases between. The CDR3 has 15 amino acids. Germline CDR1 MNHEY, CDR2 SVGAGI. CDR3 amino acids: CASIRTRSSGNTIYF. Written as DNA, the CDR3 is TGTGCCAGCATCCGGACACGAAGCTCTGGAAACACCATATATTTT.

This clone occurred once. The chain couples TRBV11-1 to TRBJ2-1; D is tentatively TRBD1 or TRBD2 (6 bases each). Trimming removed 1 base from V and 6 bases from J, with 16 bases in between. This CDR3 is 16 amino acids long. Germline loops: CDR1 SGHAT, CDR2 FQDESV (reference sequence). Here the CDR3 reads CASSLGAGRGGNEQFF. CDR3 DNA: TGTGCCAGCAGCTTAGGTGCGGGCAGGGGAGGCAATGAGCAGTTCTTC.

V gene TRBV6-2 or TRBV6-3 combines with J gene TRBJ2-3, with D possibly matching TRBD2 (7 bases). Germline lookup yields CDR1 MNHEY and CDR2 SVGEGT. V was shortened by 4 bases and J by 2 bases, with 13 bases between the two germline ends. The CDR3 consists of 15 residues. CDR3 region: CASSWGRGLTDTQYF. The CDR3 nucleotides read TGTGCCAGCAGTTGGGGGCGGGGGCTCACAGATACGCAGTATTTT.

This chain connects TRBV10-1 to TRBJ2-5; D is undetermined. Between the trimmed V and J ends, which lost 5 bases and 1 base, there was a span of 8 bases. The germline gives CDR1 WNHNN, CDR2 SYGVQD (reference sequence). The CDR3 covers 13 residues. The CDR3 DNA sequence: TGCGCCAGCAGTCCAGGCTCCCAAGAGACCCAGTACTTC. Amino acid sequence: CASSPGSQETQYF.

The chain combines TRBV10-3 with TRBJ1-4; a possible D gene is TRBD1 (5 bases). With 3 bases removed from V and 8 bases from J, the gap between germline ends came to 16 bases. The CDR3 loop spans 15 amino acids. Germline values: CDR1 ENHRY, CDR2 SYGVKD. The CDR3 DNA reads TGTGCCATCAGTGACTCGATAGGGGCTAGCGAAAAACTGTTTTTT. Amino acids: CAISDSIGASEKLFF.

This chain connects TRBV5-6 to TRBJ1-1; D gene ambiguous. Per germline, CDR1 SGHDT and CDR2 YYEEEE. Trimming stripped 0 bases from V and 3 bases from J, with 0 bases between. The CDR3 covers 11 residues. CDR3 loop: CASSLDTEAFF. CDR3 bases: TGTGCCAGCAGCTTGGACACTGAAGCTTTCTTT.

J is TRBJ2-7 and V is TRBV27, with TRBD2 matching over 9 bases. Germline loops: CDR1 MNHEY, CDR2 SMNVEV (reference sequence). CDR3 size: 15 residues. V trimming: 2 bases; J trimming: 2 bases; junction bases outside the gene matches: 4. CDR3 loop: CASSLASGVTYEQYF. CDR3 nucleotides: TGTGCCAGCAGTTTAGCTAGCGGGGTTACCTACGAGCAGTACTTC.

This sequence joins TRBV9 and TRBJ2-7; D gene unclear. The germline CDR1 and CDR2 sequences are SGDLS and YYNGEE. V lost 0 bases and J 3 bases, leaving 10 bases between the germline ends. The CDR3 length is 14 residues. CDR3: CASSVAGLGYEQYF. The CDR3 DNA reads TGTGCCAGCAGCGTAGCCGGGCTAGGCTACGAGCAGTACTTC.